The 23 T cell receptor beta chains listed next were all sequenced from one sample in a study of OX40 agonist ivuxolimab in advanced cancers. The repertoire was sequenced with immunoSEQ multiplex PCR; TCRdb's copy has only in-frame clones and lacks some. The sample records some 63,000 clones, 90% to 95% being singletons. The sequencing here drew on CD4+ or CD8+ T cells sorted from blood, taken in a trial of the OX40 agonist ivuxolimab. The receptor set was obtained from an adult with an advanced solid tumor such as melanoma, head and neck, liver or kidney cancer.

The chain employs TRBV6-5 and TRBJ1-3; D unclear. The germline V gene has CDR1 MNHEY and CDR2 SVGAGI. This CDR3 is 15 amino acids long. Deletions cut 2 bases from V and 7 bases from J, with 15 bases between. This CDR3 is CASSYPRGRWNTIYF. Here the CDR3 DNA reads TGTGCCAGCAGTTACCCCAGAGGGAGATGGAACACCATATATTTT.

This clone was detected only once. V and J are TRBV27 and TRBJ2-1; D unresolved. The CDR3 has 13 amino acids. Germline CDR1 is MNHEY and CDR2 is SMNVEV (reference sequence). The V end was cut by 3 bases, the J end by 5 bases, with 8 bases between. CDR3: CASSFASDNEQFF. CDR3 sequence (DNA): TGTGCCAGCAGTTTTGCCAGCGACAATGAGCAGTTCTTC.

The chain joins TRBV18 to TRBJ1-1, with 10 bases identical to TRBD1. The CDR3 has 14 residues. Trimming took 2 bases from V and 4 from J; bases not matched to a gene: 1. Per the germline V gene, CDR1 is KGHSH and CDR2 is LQKENI. Here the CDR3 DNA reads TGTGCCAGCTCACCAGACAGGGGGCTCACTGAAGCTTTCTTT. This translates into CASSPDRGLTEAFF.

This sequence joins TRBV6-1 and TRBJ1-2; maybe TRBD1 (5 bases). CDR1 MNHNS and CDR2 SASEGT come from the germline V gene. The V end was cut by 1 base, the J end by 0 bases, with 9 bases between. The CDR3 length is 15 residues. CDR3 loop: CASSEVGAPNYGYTF. CDR3 nucleotides: TGTGCCAGCAGTGAAGTTGGGGCGCCTAACTATGGCTACACCTTC.

The chain links TRBV5-5 to TRBJ2-1, with TRBD2 identical over 8 bases. The germline V gene has CDR1 SGHKS and CDR2 YYEKEE (reference sequence). Trimming took 4 bases from V and 8 from J; bases not matched to a gene: 17. This CDR3 contains 17 residues. The CDR3 DNA reads TGTGCCAGCAGCGACGGGGTGTCGGGAGGGCCCATGGATGAGCAGTTCTTC. It translates to CASSDGVSGGPMDEQFF.

The V call is TRBV30, the J call TRBJ1-1; D is perhaps TRBD1 (5 bases). Trimming removed 8 bases at V and 2 bases at J, with 15 bases between. This CDR3 comprises 13 residues. Germline V gives CDR1 GTSNPN, CDR2 SVGIG (reference sequence). The CDR3 loop reads CAQAGTENTEAFF. Here the CDR3 DNA reads TGTGCCCAGGCGGGGACGGAAAACACTGAAGCTTTCTTT.

The chain uses TRBV7-9 and TRBJ2-1; 8 bases are a match to TRBD2. Germline V CDR1 and CDR2: SEHNR, FQNEAQ (reference sequence). The V and J ends lost 4 bases and 4 bases, in that order; junction bases with no gene match: 6. The CDR3 is made up of 15 amino acids. CDR3 in amino acids: CASSSSGRVYNEQFF. CDR3 nucleotides: TGTGCCAGCAGCTCCAGCGGGAGAGTTTACAATGAGCAGTTCTTC.

The chain is built from TRBV10-2 and TRBJ1-1, with no clear D. The ends were cut back, 2 bases at V and 0 bases at J, with 1 base in the middle. The CDR3 has 12 amino acids. Germline CDR1 is WSHSY and CDR2 is SAAADI. CDR3 residues: CASSEVNTEAFF. In DNA, the CDR3 is TGCGCCAGCAGTGAGGTGAACACTGAAGCTTTCTTT.

The chain couples TRBV28 to TRBJ1-4; D is unclear. In germline, CDR1 is MDHEN, CDR2 SYDVKM. The CDR3 is 12 residues long. V gave up 10 bases and J gave up 0 bases, with 6 bases separating them. CDR3 DNA: TGTGCCACCGGGTCAACTAATGAAAAACTGTTTTTT. Translation gives CATGSTNEKLFF.

This chain connects TRBV9 to TRBJ2-2, with D uncertain. V was trimmed by 0 bases and J by 6 bases, leaving 6 bases between them. The CDR3 has 13 residues. Germline CDR1 reads SGDLS; CDR2 reads YYNGEE. The CDR3 here is CASSVATPGELFF. CDR3 sequence (DNA): TGTGCCAGCAGCGTAGCGACCCCCGGGGAGCTGTTTTTT.

The rearrangement links TRBV28 to TRBJ2-1; 7 positions match TRBD2. CDR1 MDHEN and CDR2 SYDVKM come from the germline V gene. The CDR3 totals 15 residues. The J segment lost 2 bases and the V segment lost 5 bases, leaving 6 bases of the junction unmatched. As DNA, the CDR3 is TGTGCCAGCAGTCGGAGCGGGAACCCCTACAATGAGCAGTTCTTC. This encodes CASSRSGNPYNEQFF. The complete variable domain, with remaining parts taken from reference TRBV28 and TRBJ2-1, reads DVKVTQSSRYLVKRTGEKVFLECVQDMDHENMFWYRQDPGLGLRLIYFSYDVKMKEKGDIPEGYSVSREKKERFSLILESASTNQTSMYLCASSRSGNPYNEQFFGPGTRLTVL.

This rearrangement joins TRBV27 to TRBJ1-3; TRBD1 is a possible D gene (6 bases). Germline V gene sequence: CDR1 MNHEY, CDR2 SMNVEV (reference sequence). The CDR3 consists of 13 residues. Trimming removed 6 bases at V and 3 bases at J, with 9 bases between. For the CDR3, the DNA is TGTGCCAGCAGGGAGGGGGTTGGAAACACCATATATTTT. Translating it yields CASREGVGNTIYF.

This clone has just one count. The J gene is TRBJ1-5, the V gene TRBV6-5; D unresolved. V was trimmed by 0 bases and J by 5 bases, leaving 8 bases between them. The CDR3 sequence is 14 residues long. Looked up from germline, CDR1 is MNHEY and CDR2 is SVGAGI. CDR3 bases: TGTGCCAGCAGTTACTCCCCCGGGGATCAGCCCCAGCATTTT. The encoded protein is CASSYSPGDQPQHF.

The gene calls are TRBV4-3 and TRBJ2-3; no firm D call. This CDR3 region has 12 residues. V lost 1 base and J 7 bases, leaving 6 bases between the germline ends. Per the germline V gene, CDR1 is LGHNA and CDR2 is YSLEER. The CDR3 region is CASSQGGNTQYF. The CDR3 DNA reads TGCGCCAGCAGCCAAGGGGGTAATACGCAGTATTTT.

This clone was observed a single time. V and J are TRBV19 and TRBJ1-1; no reliable D call. Trimming left V 3 bases short and J 1 base short, with 9 bases between. Per germline, CDR1 LNHDA and CDR2 SQIVND (reference sequence). CDR3 length: 14 residues. As DNA, the CDR3 is TGTGCCAGTAGTATGCTCTTGGGGAACACTGAAGCTTTCTTT. It encodes CASSMLLGNTEAFF.

This chain connects TRBV7-9 to TRBJ1-1, with TRBD1 matching over 10 bases. V lost 1 base and J lost 7; bases outside the gene matches: 6. The CDR3 has 15 amino acids. CDR1 is SEHNR and CDR2 is FQNEAQ in the germline V gene (reference sequence). This chain's CDR3 is CASSLEPRDRGEAFF. CDR3 nucleotide sequence: TGTGCCAGCAGCTTAGAGCCCCGGGACAGGGGTGAAGCTTTCTTT.

This clone was observed a few times. The rearrangement links TRBV6-1 to TRBJ2-7; 7 bases agree with TRBD1. The CDR3 consists of 15 residues. Looked up from germline, CDR1 is MNHNS and CDR2 is SASEGT. The V and J ends lost 1 base and 0 bases, in that order; junction bases with no gene match: 3. The CDR3 DNA reads TGTGCCAGCAGTGAAGAGGGGGCCGACTCCTACGAGCAGTACTTC. Protein: CASSEEGADSYEQYF.

The count of this clone is one. The chain recombines TRBV14 with TRBJ2-7; D gene unclear. CDR3 size: 13 residues. V was trimmed by 1 base and J by 3 bases, leaving 7 bases between them. Per germline, CDR1 SGHDN and CDR2 FVKESK. The DNA of the CDR3 is TGTGCCAGCAGCCAAGTAGACGGCTACGAGCAGTACTTC. Encoded protein: CASSQVDGYEQYF.

The chain is built from TRBV7-9 and TRBJ1-2; possibly TRBD1 for D (5 bases). The CDR3 spans 13 residues. Germline assignment: CDR1 SEHNR and CDR2 FQNEAQ (reference sequence). The V and J ends lost 7 bases and 5 bases respectively, with 14 bases between them. Written as DNA, the CDR3 is TGTGCCAGCAACCTGGGGGGGACGTATGGCTACACCTTC. It is translated as CASNLGGTYGYTF.

The CDR3 coding sequence is TGTGCCTGGAGGAGGGCGGGACTAGCGGGAGGAGACGACGAGCAGTTCTTC. This codes for CAWRRAGLAGGDDEQFF. The chain is built from TRBV30 and TRBJ2-1; 15 bases match TRBD2. The V and J ends lost 3 bases and 10 bases, in that order; junction bases with no gene match: 13. The V gene's germline CDR1 is GTSNPN and CDR2 SVGIG (reference sequence). The CDR3 has 17 amino acids.

The J gene is TRBJ1-2, the V gene TRBV29-1, with a possible D match to TRBD1 (6 bases). V was shortened by 1 base and J by 6 bases, with 18 bases between the two germline ends. Germline CDR1 and CDR2: SQVTM and ANQGSEA. The CDR3 totals 15 residues. The CDR3 DNA reads as TGCAGCGTTGAAGTGGGTTACAGGGATAGTGATGGCTACACCTTC. It encodes CSVEVGYRDSDGYTF.

This clone has only a few counts. V gene TRBV5-6 combines with J gene TRBJ2-5; 14 bases agree with TRBD2. The CDR3 extends over 18 amino acids. Germline loops: CDR1 SGHDT, CDR2 YYEEEE. V shed 3 bases, J shed 4 bases, and the junction held 11 bases outside the gene matches. CDR3 protein: CASSWGTSGRRRGETQYF. In DNA, the CDR3 is TGTGCCAGCAGCTGGGGGACTAGCGGGAGAAGGAGAGGAGAGACCCAGTACTTC.

The gene calls are TRBV6-5 and TRBJ2-7; 8 bases map to TRBD1. Trimming cost V 9 bases and J 3 bases; bases outside gene matches: 7. The CDR3 totals 13 residues. Per germline, CDR1 MNHEY and CDR2 SVGAGI. The CDR3 DNA reads TGTGCCAGTTCCCGACAGGGGAACTACGAGCAGTACTTC. It specifies CASSRQGNYEQYF.